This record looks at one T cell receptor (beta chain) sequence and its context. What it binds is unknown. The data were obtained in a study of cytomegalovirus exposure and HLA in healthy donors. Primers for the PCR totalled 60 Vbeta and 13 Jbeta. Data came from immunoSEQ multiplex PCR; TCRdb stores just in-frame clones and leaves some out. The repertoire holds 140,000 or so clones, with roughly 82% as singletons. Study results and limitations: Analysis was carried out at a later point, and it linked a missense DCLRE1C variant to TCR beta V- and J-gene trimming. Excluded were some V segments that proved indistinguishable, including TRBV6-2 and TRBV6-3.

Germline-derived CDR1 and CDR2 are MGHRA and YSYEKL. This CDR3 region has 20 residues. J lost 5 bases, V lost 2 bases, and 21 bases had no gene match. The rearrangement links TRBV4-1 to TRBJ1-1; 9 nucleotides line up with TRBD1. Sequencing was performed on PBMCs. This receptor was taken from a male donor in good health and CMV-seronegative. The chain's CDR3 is CASSQTPKKVGTGRKTEAFF. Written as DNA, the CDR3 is TGCGCCAGCAGCCAAACTCCTAAGAAGGTCGGGACAGGGAGGAAGACTGAAGCTTTCTTT.